This is a list of T cell receptor beta chains from one sample in a study of blood T cell repertoires in COVID-19. Repertoires were generated with immunoSEQ multiplex PCR, while TCRdb's copy carries only in-frame clones and drops some. The sample contains 85,000 to 95,000 clones, 86% of which appear only once. The specimen sequenced was peripheral blood. These receptors were obtained from a human donor in a cohort sampled during active COVID-19. CDR3s include the opening cysteine and the closing phenylalanine or tryptophan. The D gene is left open where the match is weak. For some rows the clone size is stated as once, few or many, or as a class when expanded; others skip it.

TRBV11-2	-	-	12	TRBJ1-1	CASSSTEAEAFF	TGTGCCAGCAGCTCGACGGAGGCTGAAGCTTTCTTT
TRBV5-1	TRBD1	-	14	TRBJ2-7	CASSSGQGAYEQYF	TGCGCCAGCAGCTCGGGACAGGGGGCCTACGAGCAGTACTTC
TRBV5-1	-	-	15	TRBJ1-2	CASSLATGGEYGYTF	TGCGCCAGCAGCTTGGCCACGGGGGGCGAGTATGGCTACACCTTC
TRBV11-1	-	-	14	TRBJ2-2	CASSFVVTSGELFF	TGTGCCAGCAGCTTCGTGGTTACAAGCGGGGAGCTGTTTTTT
TRBV5-1	TRBD2	once	18	TRBJ2-7	CASSLGRSGLRESDEQYF	TGCGCCAGCAGCTTGGGTCGTAGTGGTTTGCGGGAGTCCGACGAGCAGTACTTC
TRBV6-5	TRBD1	-	13	TRBJ1-1	CASTPTGQVEAFF	TGTGCCAGCACCCCTACAGGACAGGTCGAAGCTTTCTTT
TRBV3-1/TRBV3-2	-	-	15	TRBJ1-1	CASSHFGQTNTEAFF	TGTGCCAGCAGCCATTTTGGACAAACGAACACTGAAGCTTTCTTT
TRBV7-2	-	-	13	TRBJ2-3	CASKTGITDTQYF	TGTGCCAGCAAGACGGGTATCACAGATACGCAGTATTTT
TRBV7-8	TRBD1	-	13	TRBJ2-7	CASSRGQGYEQYF	TGTGCCAGCAGCAGAGGACAGGGCTACGAGCAGTACTTC
TRBV6-6	TRBD1	-	17	TRBJ2-1	CASNRTPGQGAYNEQFF	TGTGCCAGCAATCGGACGCCGGGACAGGGGGCCTACAATGAGCAGTTCTTC
TRBV19	-	-	13	TRBJ1-5	CASSIYGNQPQHF	TGTGCCAGTAGTATTTATGGCAATCAGCCCCAGCATTTT
TRBV9	-	-	15	TRBJ2-7	CASSVAWASSYEQYF	TGTGCCAGCAGCGTAGCTTGGGCGAGCTCCTACGAGCAGTACTTC
TRBV10-3	-	-	14	TRBJ2-7	CAISGGLSSYEQYF	TGTGCCATCAGCGGAGGACTAAGCTCCTACGAGCAGTACTTC
TRBV11-3	-	-	15	TRBJ2-6	CASSPQGSGANVLTF	TGTGCCAGCAGCCCGCAGGGCAGTGGGGCCAACGTCCTGACTTTC
TRBV27	-	-	15	TRBJ1-1	CASSFRAGPNTEAFF	TGTGCCAGCAGTTTTCGTGCAGGGCCGAACACTGAAGCTTTCTTT